Each of the 11 T cell receptor beta chains below was sequenced from the same sample in a study of blood T cell repertoires in COVID-19. Some clones are missing from TCRdb's copy, which holds only in-frame ones; the method was immunoSEQ multiplex PCR. The sample includes about 150,000 clones, roughly 81% of them seen just once. Sequenced input: peripheral blood. These receptors all stem from a woman aged 60 to 75 with COVID-19, enrolled during active disease.

In the case of this clone: At one boundary the junction diverges from the germline segment, which might be a read error. In nucleotides, the CDR3 is TGTGCCAGCAGCCCCGAGGCGGTGAAAACTGAAGCTTTCTTT. Translating gives CASSPEAVKTEAFF. The genes are TRBV3-1 (or the pseudogene TRBV3-2) and TRBJ1-1; no reliable D call. The V gene's germline CDR1 is LGHDT and CDR2 YNNKEL (reference sequence). CDR3 length: 14 amino acids.

The V gene is TRBV29-1, the J gene TRBJ2-7; 9 bases are a match to TRBD2. Germline CDR1 and CDR2: SQVTM and ANQGSEA. This CDR3 region has 12 residues. Unmatched junction bases numbered 3, after V lost 6 bases and J lost 3 bases. The CDR3 DNA is TGCAGCGTGGGACTAGCAAGCTACGAGCAGTACTTC. Translated: CSVGLASYEQYF.

V and J are TRBV7-8 and TRBJ1-6; 7 bases agree with TRBD1. Germline V gives CDR1 SGHVS, CDR2 FQNEAQ. The CDR3 loop spans 14 amino acids. V shed 4 bases, J shed 9 bases, and the junction held 6 bases outside the gene matches. The CDR3 DNA sequence: TGTGCCAGCAGCTCCCAGGGGGAGTCTTCACCCCTCCACTTT. Its translation is CASSSQGESSPLHF.

The V call is TRBV7-3, the J call TRBJ2-2; 8 nucleotides line up with TRBD2. Trimming removed 5 bases from V and 0 bases from J; junction bases left unmatched: 8. This CDR3 comprises 17 residues. Looked up from germline, CDR1 is SGHTA and CDR2 is FQGTGA. The CDR3 sequence: CASSPRGGVSNTGELFF. The CDR3 region has the DNA TGTGCCAGCAGCCCCCGGGGGGGGGTGTCGAACACCGGGGAGCTGTTTTTT.

V gene TRBV12-5 combines with J gene TRBJ1-5; a weak D match, TRBD1 (5 bases). V lost 1 base, J lost 4 bases, and 8 bases lay in between. Germline CDR1 is LGHNT and CDR2 is FRNRAP. The length of the CDR3 is 14 residues. The CDR3 DNA reads as TGTGCTAGTGGTTTGGCGCAGGGAAATCAGCCCCAGCATTTT. Protein product: CASGLAQGNQPQHF.

The chain employs TRBV7-9 and TRBJ2-1; 8 positions match TRBD2. The CDR3 loop spans 15 amino acids. Germline V CDR1 and CDR2: SEHNR, FQNEAQ (reference sequence). V shed 8 bases and J 10 bases; nucleotides not matched to a gene: 16. CDR3 DNA: TGTGCCAGCGGCCATCTAGCGGGCAGGGTTCGGGAGCAGTTCTTC. Translated, it gives CASGHLAGRVREQFF.

The gene calls are TRBV5-1 and TRBJ1-4, with TRBD1 matching over 7 bases. V lost 2 bases, J lost 7 bases, and 8 bases stayed unmatched. CDR1 SGHRS and CDR2 YFSETQ come from the germline V gene. This CDR3 is 15 amino acids long. The CDR3 DNA reads TGCGCCAGCAGCTTTGACAGGGACGGAGGTGAAAAACTGTTTTTT. Protein: CASSFDRDGGEKLFF. The whole variable domain, remainder taken from reference TRBV5-1 and TRBJ1-4, is KAGVTQTPRYLIKTRGQQVTLSCSPISGHRSVSWYQQTPGQGLQFLFEYFSETQRNKGNFPGRFSGRQFSNSRSEMNVSTLELGDSALYLCASSFDRDGGEKLFFGSGTQLSVL.

V usage is TRBV5-8 and J usage is TRBJ1-4; the D gene is possibly TRBD1 (6 bases). Germline values: CDR1 SGHTS, CDR2 YDEGEE. The CDR3 loop spans 15 amino acids. V shed 0 bases and J shed 7 bases, with 13 bases lying between them. The CDR3 is CASSLVARGIEKLFF. CDR3 nucleotides: TGTGCCAGCAGCTTGGTGGCCAGGGGTATTGAAAAACTGTTTTTT.

The rearrangement links TRBV5-4 to TRBJ2-1; 11 positions match TRBD1. CDR3 length: 15 amino acids. V shed 2 bases and J 6 bases; nucleotides not matched to a gene: 4. Germline-derived CDR1 and CDR2 are SGHNT and YYREEE (reference sequence). The CDR3, as DNA: TGTGCCAGCAGCTTTGGGACAGGGGGTCTCAATGAGCAGTTCTTC. It codes for CASSFGTGGLNEQFF. The entire variable domain, with the rest obtained from reference TRBV5-4 and TRBJ2-1, is as follows: ETGVTQSPTHLIKTRGQQVTLRCSSQSGHNTVSWYQQALGQGPQFIFQYYREEENGRGNFPPRFSGLQFPNYSSELNVNALELDDSALYLCASSFGTGGLNEQFFGPGTRLTVL.

This clone has only a few counts. The chain uses TRBV19 and TRBJ1-5, with 7 positions matching TRBD1. Germline CDR1 reads LNHDA; CDR2 reads SQIVND (reference sequence). J was trimmed by 6 bases and V by 7 bases; bases with no gene match: 6. The CDR3 runs 13 residues. The CDR3 bases are TGTGCCAGTACCCCCGACAGGGTTCAGCCCCAGCATTTT. Translated, it gives CASTPDRVQPQHF.

The J gene is TRBJ1-1, the V gene TRBV19; D gene unclear. V was clipped by 7 bases and J by 3 bases, with 9 bases between them. Germline CDR1 is LNHDA and CDR2 is SQIVND (reference sequence). The CDR3 runs to 12 residues. CDR3 nucleotide sequence: TGTGCCAGTAAAGACGGGGACACTGAAGCTTTCTTT. Encoded protein: CASKDGDTEAFF.